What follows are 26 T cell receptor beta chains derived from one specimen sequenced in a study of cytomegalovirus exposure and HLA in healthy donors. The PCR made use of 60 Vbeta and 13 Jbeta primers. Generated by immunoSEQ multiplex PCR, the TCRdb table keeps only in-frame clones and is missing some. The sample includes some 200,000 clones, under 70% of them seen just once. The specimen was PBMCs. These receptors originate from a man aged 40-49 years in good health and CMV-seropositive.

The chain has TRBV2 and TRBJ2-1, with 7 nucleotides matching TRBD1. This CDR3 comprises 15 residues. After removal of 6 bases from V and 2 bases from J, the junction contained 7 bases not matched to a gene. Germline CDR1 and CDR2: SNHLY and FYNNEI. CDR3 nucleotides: TGTGCCAGCAGACCGGGACAGAATACCTACAATGAGCAGTTCTTC. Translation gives CASRPGQNTYNEQFF.

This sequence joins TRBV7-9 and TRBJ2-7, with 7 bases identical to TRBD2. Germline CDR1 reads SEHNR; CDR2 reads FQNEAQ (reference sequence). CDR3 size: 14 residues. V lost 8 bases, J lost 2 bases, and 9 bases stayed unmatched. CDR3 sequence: CASVPTGLAYEQYF. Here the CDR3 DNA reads TGTGCCAGCGTCCCCACCGGACTAGCCTACGAGCAGTACTTC.

CDR3 in amino acids: CASSLGRVDSPLHF. In nucleotides, the CDR3 is TGCGCCAGCAGCTTGGGCAGGGTGGACTCACCCCTCCACTTT. V usage is TRBV5-1 and J usage is TRBJ1-6, with D possibly being TRBD1 (5 bases). The CDR3 covers 14 residues. Germline loops: CDR1 SGHRS, CDR2 YFSETQ. The ends were cut back, 0 bases at V and 10 bases at J, with 11 bases in the middle.

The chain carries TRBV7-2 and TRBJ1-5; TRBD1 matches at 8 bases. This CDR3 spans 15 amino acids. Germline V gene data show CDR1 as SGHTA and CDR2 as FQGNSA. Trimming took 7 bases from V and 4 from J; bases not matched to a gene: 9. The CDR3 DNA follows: TGTGCCAGCACCGAACCGGGACAGGTAAATCAGCCCCAGCATTTT. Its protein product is CASTEPGQVNQPQHF.

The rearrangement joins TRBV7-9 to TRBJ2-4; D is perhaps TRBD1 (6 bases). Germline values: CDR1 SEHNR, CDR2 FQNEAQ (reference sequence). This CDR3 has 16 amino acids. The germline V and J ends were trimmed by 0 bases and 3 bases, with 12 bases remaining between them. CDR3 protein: CASSLAEAGDKNIQYF. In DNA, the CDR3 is TGTGCCAGCAGCTTAGCAGAGGCAGGGGACAAAAACATTCAGTACTTC.

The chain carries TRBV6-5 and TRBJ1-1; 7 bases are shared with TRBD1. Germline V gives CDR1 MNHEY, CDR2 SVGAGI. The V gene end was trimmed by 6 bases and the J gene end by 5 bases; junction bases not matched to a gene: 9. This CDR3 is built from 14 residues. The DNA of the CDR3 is TGTGCCAGCAGCATTAAGACAGGGTGGACTGAAGCTTTCTTT. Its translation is CASSIKTGWTEAFF.

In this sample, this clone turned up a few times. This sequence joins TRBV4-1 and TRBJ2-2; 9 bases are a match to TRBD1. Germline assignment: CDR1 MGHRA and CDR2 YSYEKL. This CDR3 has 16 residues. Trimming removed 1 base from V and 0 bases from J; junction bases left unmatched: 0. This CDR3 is CASSQGTGANTGELFF. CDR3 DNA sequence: TGCGCCAGCAGCCAAGGGACAGGGGCGAACACCGGGGAGCTGTTTTTT.

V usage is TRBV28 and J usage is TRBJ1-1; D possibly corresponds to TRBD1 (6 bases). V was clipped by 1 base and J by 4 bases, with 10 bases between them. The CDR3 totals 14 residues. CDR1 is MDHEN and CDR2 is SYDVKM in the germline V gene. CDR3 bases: TGTGCCAGCAGTTTATACAGGGTGGGCACTGAAGCTTTCTTT. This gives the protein CASSLYRVGTEAFF.

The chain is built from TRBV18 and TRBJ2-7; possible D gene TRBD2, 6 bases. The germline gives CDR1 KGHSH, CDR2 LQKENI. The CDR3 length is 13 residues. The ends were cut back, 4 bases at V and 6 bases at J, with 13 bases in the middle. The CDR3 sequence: CASSQGGTGEQYF. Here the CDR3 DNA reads TGTGCCAGCTCACAAGGAGGGACGGGCGAGCAGTACTTC.

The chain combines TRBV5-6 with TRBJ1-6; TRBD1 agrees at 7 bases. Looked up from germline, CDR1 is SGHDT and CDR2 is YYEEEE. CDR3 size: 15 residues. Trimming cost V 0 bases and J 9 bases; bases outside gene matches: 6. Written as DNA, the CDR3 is TGTGCCAGCAGCTTGGACAACAGGGGAGCTTCACCCCTCCACTTT. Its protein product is CASSLDNRGASPLHF. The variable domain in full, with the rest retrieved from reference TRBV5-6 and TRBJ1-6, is DAGVTQSPTHLIKTRGQQVTLRCSPKSGHDTVSWYQQALGQGPQFIFQYYEEEERQRGNFPDRFSGHQFPNYSSELNVNALLLGDSALYLCASSLDNRGASPLHFGNGTRLTVT.

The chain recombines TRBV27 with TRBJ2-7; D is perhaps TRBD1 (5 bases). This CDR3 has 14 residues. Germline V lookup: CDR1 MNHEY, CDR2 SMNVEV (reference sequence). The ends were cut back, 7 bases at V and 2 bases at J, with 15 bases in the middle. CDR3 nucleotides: TGTGCCAGCAAGTTTAGAGAAGGGGCCTACGAGCAGTACTTC. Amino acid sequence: CASKFREGAYEQYF.

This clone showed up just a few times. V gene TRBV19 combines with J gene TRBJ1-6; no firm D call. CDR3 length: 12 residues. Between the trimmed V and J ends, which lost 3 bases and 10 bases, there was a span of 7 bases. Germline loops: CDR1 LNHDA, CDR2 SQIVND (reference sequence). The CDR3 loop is CASSINTSPLHF. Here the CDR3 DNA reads TGTGCCAGTAGTATCAACACGTCACCCCTCCACTTT. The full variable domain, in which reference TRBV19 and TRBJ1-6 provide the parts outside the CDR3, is DGGITQSPKYLFRKEGQNVTLSCEQNLNHDAMYWYRQDPGQGLRLIYYSQIVNDFQKGDIAEGYSVSREKKESFPLTVTSAQKNPTAFYLCASSINTSPLHFGNGTRLTVT.

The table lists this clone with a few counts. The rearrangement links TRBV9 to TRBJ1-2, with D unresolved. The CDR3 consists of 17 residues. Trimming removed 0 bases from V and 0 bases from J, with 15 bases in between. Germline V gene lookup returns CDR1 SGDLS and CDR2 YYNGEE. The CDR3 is CASSVVPGGGSNYGYTF. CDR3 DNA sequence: TGTGCCAGCAGCGTAGTCCCGGGAGGAGGGTCTAACTATGGCTACACCTTC.

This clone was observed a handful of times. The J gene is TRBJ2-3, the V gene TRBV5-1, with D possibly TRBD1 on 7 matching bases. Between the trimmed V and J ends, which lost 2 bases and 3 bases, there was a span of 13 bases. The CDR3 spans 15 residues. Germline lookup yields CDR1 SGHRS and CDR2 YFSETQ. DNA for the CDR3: TGCGCCAGCAGCTTCATGTCAGGGGGGACAGATACGCAGTATTTT. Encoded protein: CASSFMSGGTDTQYF.

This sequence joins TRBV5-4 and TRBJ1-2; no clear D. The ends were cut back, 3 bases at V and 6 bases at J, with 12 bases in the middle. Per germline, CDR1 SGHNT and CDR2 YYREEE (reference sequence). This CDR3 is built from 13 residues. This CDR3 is CASSSGGRDGYTF. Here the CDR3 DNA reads TGTGCCAGCAGCTCCGGAGGGCGGGATGGCTACACCTTC.

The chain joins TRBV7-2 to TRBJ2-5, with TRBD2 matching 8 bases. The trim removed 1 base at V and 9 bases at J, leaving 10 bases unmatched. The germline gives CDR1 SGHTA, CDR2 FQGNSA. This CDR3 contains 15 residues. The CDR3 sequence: CASSLGEVGRGAQYF. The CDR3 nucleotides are TGTGCCAGCAGCTTAGGGGAAGTGGGGCGGGGGGCCCAGTACTTC.

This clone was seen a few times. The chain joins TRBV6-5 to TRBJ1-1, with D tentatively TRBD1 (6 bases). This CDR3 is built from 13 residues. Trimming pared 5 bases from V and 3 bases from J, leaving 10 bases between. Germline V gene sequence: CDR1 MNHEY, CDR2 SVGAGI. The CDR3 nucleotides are TGTGCCAGCAGTCCACAGGGACACACTGAAGCTTTCTTT. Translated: CASSPQGHTEAFF.

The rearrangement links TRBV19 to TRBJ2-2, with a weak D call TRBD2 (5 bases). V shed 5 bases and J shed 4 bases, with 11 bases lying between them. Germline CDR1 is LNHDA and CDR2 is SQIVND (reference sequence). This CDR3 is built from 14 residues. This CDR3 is CASSPRAGTGELFF. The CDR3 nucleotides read TGTGCCAGTAGTCCGAGGGCCGGCACCGGGGAGCTGTTTTTT.

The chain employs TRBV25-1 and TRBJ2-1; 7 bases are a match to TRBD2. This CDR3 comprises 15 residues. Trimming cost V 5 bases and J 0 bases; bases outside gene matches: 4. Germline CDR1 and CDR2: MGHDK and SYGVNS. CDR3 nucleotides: TGTGCCAGCAGTAATCCTAGCGGCTCCTACAATGAGCAGTTCTTC. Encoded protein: CASSNPSGSYNEQFF.

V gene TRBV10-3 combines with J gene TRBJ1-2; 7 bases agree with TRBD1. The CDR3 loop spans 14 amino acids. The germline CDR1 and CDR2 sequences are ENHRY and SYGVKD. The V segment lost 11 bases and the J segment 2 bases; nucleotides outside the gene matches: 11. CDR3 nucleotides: TGTGCCGTCGGTAAAGGGGGCGGGAACTATGGCTACACCTTC. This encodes CAVGKGGGNYGYTF.

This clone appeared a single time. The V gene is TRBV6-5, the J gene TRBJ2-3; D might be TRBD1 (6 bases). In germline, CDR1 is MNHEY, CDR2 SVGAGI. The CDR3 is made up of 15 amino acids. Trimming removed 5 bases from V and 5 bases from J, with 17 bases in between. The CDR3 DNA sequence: TGTGCCAGCAGTCCCCGAAAGGGGGTGGGAGATACGCAGTATTTT. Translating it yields CASSPRKGVGDTQYF.

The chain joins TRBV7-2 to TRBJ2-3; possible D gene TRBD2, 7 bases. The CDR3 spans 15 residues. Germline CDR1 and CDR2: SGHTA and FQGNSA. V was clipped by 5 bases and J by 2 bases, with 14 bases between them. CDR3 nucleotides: TGTGCCAGCAGCCCGGGGGGCCGGGTCACAGATACGCAGTATTTT. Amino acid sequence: CASSPGGRVTDTQYF.

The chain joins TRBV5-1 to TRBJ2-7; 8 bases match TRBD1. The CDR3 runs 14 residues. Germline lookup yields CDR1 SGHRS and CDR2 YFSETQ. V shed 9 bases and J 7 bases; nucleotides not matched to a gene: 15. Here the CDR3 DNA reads TGCGCCACCTCACCGGTAGGACAGGGTCGGGAGCAGTACTTC. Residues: CATSPVGQGREQYF.

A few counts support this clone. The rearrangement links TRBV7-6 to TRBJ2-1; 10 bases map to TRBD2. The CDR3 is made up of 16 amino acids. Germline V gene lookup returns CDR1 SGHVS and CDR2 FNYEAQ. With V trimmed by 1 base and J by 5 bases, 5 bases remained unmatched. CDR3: CASSLVSGGRNNEQFF. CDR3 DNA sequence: TGTGCCAGCAGCTTAGTTAGCGGGGGGAGAAACAATGAGCAGTTCTTC.

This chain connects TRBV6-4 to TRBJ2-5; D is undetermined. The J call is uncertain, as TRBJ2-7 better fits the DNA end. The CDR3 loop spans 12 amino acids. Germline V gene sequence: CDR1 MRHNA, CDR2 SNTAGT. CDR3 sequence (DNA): TGTGCCAGCAGTGACCCTTGCTACGAGCAGTACTTC. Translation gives CASSDPCYEQYF.

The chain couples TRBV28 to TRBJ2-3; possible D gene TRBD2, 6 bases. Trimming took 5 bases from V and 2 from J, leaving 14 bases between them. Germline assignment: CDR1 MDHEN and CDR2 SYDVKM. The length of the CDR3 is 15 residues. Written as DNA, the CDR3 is TGTGCCAGCAGTGGGGCGGGGAGCCCCACAGATACGCAGTATTTT. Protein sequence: CASSGAGSPTDTQYF.